The T cell receptor beta chain described here comes from a study of T cell clusters in autoimmune cytopenias. Findings of the study overall: Clustering suggested that physiological T cell clusters were missing in primary autoimmune cytopenia patients.

TRB amplification used 250 ng of peripheral blood genomic DNA. TRB rearrangements were amplified by touch-down multiplex PCR with mixed TRB-A/B primers. TCRdb reprocessed the multiplex PCR reads, with one entry per CDR3 protein and no DNA. The ten top clones account for 8.3%, within a sample of several thousand distinct CDR3 sequences. By frequency, this clonotype registers medium-sized. Its antigen is not identified. The germline V gene encodes CDR1 PRHDT and CDR2 FYEKMQ (reference sequence). The CDR3 extends over 16 amino acids. Sequencing was performed on peripheral blood. This receptor was obtained from a human donor with an autoimmune cytopenia or autoimmune hepatitis (not recorded which). V and J are TRBV13 and TRBJ1-2; absent DNA, TCRdb's TRBD1 call cannot be checked. The CDR3 is CASSPQTGTGNYGYTF.